This is a list of T cell receptor beta chains from one sample in a study of CXCR3-negative and CXCR3-positive naive CD8 T cells. Reprocessing the 5' RACE reads, TCRdb reports a single entry for every CDR3 protein and omits DNA. The sample includes 150,000 or so distinct CDR3 sequences. The sample comprised naive CXCR3- CD8+ T cells from blood. The receptors shown here come from a human donor in good health. Some clones in this sample may be carry-over from other donors' samples. The CDR3 runs from the conserved cysteine through the conserved F or W.

V: TRBV14; J: TRBJ2-7; CDR3: CASSQEPGIGEQYF
V: TRBV11-2; J: TRBJ2-3; CDR3: CASSLGVGLAAPQERGTQYF
V: TRBV29-1; J: TRBJ2-1; CDR3: CSVVGFGGFAGGPAYNDQFF
V: TRBV12-3/TRBV12-4; J: TRBJ2-3; CDR3: CASSLASTIFTDTQYF
V: TRBV12-3/TRBV12-4; J: TRBJ2-5; CDR3: CASSLQGEGEETQYF
V: TRBV18; J: TRBJ2-3; CDR3: CASSPTGTPTDTQYF
V: TRBV9; J: TRBJ2-1; CDR3: CASSVLEGGAGKQFF
V: TRBV7-9; J: TRBJ2-1; CDR3: CASSSPSRAHNEQFF
V: TRBV28; J: TRBJ1-5; CDR3: CASSVVRGDNQPQHF
V: TRBV4-1; J: TRBJ2-7; CDR3: CASSQELVYEQYF
V: TRBV27; J: TRBJ2-1; CDR3: CASSLKGRRTDEQFF
V: TRBV10-2; J: TRBJ2-1; CDR3: CASSEALSSYNEQFF
V: TRBV20-1; J: TRBJ2-5; CDR3: CSAGPGHFTETQYF
V: TRBV12-3/TRBV12-4; J: TRBJ1-2; CDR3: CASTLAAGGYTF
V: TRBV5-1; J: TRBJ2-2; CDR3: CASSPGLAGVVGELFF
V: TRBV11-2; J: TRBJ2-3; CDR3: CASSLVSADTQYF
V: TRBV7-8; J: TRBJ2-1; CDR3: CAIAWTGGGDEQFF
V: TRBV3-1; J: TRBJ2-1; CDR3: CASSPSVVRTDDDWTNNEQFF
V: TRBV29-1; J: TRBJ2-5; CDR3: CSVEVVADQETQYF
V: TRBV4-1; J: TRBJ2-5; CDR3: CASSQVGRDQETQYF
V: TRBV19; J: TRBJ2-6; CDR3: CASSSDSGANVLTF
V: TRBV27; J: TRBJ2-1; CDR3: CASSLSVTGGYSSYNEQFF
V: TRBV19; J: TRBJ2-1; CDR3: CASSIGLAGALSSYNEQFF
V: TRBV5-8; J: TRBJ2-5; CDR3: CASNILAREDAETQYF
V: TRBV11-2; J: TRBJ2-2; CDR3: CASSPHSGTGPVGELFF
V: TRBV3-1; J: TRBJ2-1; CDR3: CASSQDRSSSGRAGEQFF
V: TRBV2; J: TRBJ2-5; CDR3: CASSHLGEAETQYF
V: TRBV28; J: TRBJ2-7; CDR3: CASSWGTSVDYEQYF
V: TRBV6-6; J: TRBJ2-3; CDR3: CASSDRESDTQYF
V: TRBV12-3/TRBV12-4; J: TRBJ2-2; CDR3: CASSTGTPAGELFF
V: TRBV28; J: TRBJ1-2; CDR3: CASSSATYNLPPDSYGYTF
V: TRBV5-6; J: TRBJ2-7; CDR3: CASSLSGTEQYF
V: TRBV27; J: TRBJ2-1; CDR3: CASSFINRHNEQFF